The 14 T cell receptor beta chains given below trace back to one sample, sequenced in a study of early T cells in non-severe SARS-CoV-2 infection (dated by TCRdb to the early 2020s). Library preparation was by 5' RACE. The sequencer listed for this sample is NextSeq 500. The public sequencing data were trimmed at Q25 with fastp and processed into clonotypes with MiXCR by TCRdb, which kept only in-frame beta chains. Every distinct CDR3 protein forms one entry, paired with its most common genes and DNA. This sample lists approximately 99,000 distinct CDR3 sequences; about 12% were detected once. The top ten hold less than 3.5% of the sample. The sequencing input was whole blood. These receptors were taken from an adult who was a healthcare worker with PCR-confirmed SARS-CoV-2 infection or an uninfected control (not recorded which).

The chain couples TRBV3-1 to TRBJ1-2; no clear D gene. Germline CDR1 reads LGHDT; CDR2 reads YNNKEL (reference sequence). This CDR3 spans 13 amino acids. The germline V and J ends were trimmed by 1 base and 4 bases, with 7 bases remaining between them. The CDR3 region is CASSQGLIYGYTF. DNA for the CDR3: TGTGCCAGCAGCCAAGGGCTGATCTATGGCTACACCTTC.

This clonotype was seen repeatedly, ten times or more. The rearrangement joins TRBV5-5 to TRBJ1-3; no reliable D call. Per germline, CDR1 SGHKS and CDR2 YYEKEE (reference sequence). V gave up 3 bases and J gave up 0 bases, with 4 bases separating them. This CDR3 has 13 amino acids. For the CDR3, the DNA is TGTGCCAGCAGCTGGAACTCTGGAAACACCATATATTTT. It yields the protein CASSWNSGNTIYF.

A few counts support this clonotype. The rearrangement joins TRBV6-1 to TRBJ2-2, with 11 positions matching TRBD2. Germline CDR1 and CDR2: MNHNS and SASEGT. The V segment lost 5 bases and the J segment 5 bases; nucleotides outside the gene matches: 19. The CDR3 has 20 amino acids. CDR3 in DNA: TGTGCCAGCAGTTTCAGGCCTTTAGCGGGAGGGCCGCCGGTGACCGGGGAGCTGTTTTTT. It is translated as CASSFRPLAGGPPVTGELFF.

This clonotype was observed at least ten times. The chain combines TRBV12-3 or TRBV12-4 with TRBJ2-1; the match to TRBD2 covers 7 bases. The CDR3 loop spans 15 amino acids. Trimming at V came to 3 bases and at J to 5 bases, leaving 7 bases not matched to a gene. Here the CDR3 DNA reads TGTGCCAGCAGTTTCGGACTAGTGGGAGACAATGAGCAGTTCTTC. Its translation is CASSFGLVGDNEQFF.

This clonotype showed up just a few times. The CDR3 DNA sequence: TGTGCCACCAGTGATTCCGTTAGCGGGACTAGCACAGATACGCAGTATTTT. Translation gives CATSDSVSGTSTDTQYF. V gene TRBV24-1 combines with J gene TRBJ2-3, with TRBD2 matching over 8 bases. V shed 2 bases, J shed 0 bases, and the junction held 6 bases outside the gene matches. The germline V gene encodes CDR1 KGHDR and CDR2 SFDVKD. The CDR3 consists of 17 residues.

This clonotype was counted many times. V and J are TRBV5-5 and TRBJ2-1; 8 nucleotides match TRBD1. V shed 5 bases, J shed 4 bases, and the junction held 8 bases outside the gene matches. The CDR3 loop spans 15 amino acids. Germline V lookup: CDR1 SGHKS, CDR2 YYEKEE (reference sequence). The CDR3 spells CASSPGTGFYNEQFF. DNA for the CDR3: TGTGCCAGCAGTCCCGGGACAGGCTTTTACAATGAGCAGTTCTTC.

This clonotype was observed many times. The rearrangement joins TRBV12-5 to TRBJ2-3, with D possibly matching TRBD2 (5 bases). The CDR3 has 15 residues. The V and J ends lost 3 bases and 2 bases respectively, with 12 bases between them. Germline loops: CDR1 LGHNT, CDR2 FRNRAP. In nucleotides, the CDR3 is TGTGCTAGTGGTTTTTTTAAGCGGTCCACAGATACGCAGTATTTT. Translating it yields CASGFFKRSTDTQYF.

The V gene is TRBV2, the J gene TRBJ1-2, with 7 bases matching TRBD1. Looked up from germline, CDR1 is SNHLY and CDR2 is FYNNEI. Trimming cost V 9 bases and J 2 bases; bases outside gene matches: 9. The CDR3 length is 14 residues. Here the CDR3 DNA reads TGTGCCAGAAGCTCGGGGGACAGAAACTATGGCTACACCTTC. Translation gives CARSSGDRNYGYTF.

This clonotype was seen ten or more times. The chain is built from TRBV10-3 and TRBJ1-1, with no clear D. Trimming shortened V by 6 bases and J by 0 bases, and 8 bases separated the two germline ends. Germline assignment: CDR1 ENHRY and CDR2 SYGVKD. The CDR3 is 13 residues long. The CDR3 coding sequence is TGTGCCATCAGGGGCGCTATGAACACTGAAGCTTTCTTT. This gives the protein CAIRGAMNTEAFF.

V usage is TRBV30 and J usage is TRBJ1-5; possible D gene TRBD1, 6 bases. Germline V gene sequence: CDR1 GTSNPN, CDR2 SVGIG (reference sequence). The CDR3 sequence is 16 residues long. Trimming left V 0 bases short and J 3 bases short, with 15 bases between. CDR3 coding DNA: TGTGCCTGGAGTGTACCTCCGGGACACCACAATCAGCCCCAGCATTTT. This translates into CAWSVPPGHHNQPQHF.

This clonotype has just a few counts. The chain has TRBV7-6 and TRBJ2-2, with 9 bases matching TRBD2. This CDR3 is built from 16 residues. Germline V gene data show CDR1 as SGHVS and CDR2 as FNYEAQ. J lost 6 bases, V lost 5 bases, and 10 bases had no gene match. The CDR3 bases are TGTGCCAGCAGCCGAAGGTCTAGCGGGACGTCCGGGGAGCTGTTTTTT. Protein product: CASSRRSSGTSGELFF. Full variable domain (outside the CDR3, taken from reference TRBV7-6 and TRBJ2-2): GAGVSQSPRYKVTKRGQDVALRCDPISGHVSLYWYRQALGQGPEFLTYFNYEAQQDKSGLPNDRFSAERPEGSISTLTIQRTEQRDSAMYRCASSRRSSGTSGELFFGEGSRLTVL.

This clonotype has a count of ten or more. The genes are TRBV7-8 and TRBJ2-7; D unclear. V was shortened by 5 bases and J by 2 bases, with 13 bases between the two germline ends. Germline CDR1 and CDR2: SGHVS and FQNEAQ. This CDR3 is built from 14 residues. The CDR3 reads CASSQTSKAYEQYF. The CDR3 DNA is TGTGCCAGCAGCCAAACCAGCAAGGCCTACGAGCAGTACTTC.

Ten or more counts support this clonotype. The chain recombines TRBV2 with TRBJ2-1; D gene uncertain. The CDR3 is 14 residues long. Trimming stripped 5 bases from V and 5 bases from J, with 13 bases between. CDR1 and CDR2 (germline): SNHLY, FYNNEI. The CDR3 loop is CASSRAPSNNEQFF. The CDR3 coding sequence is TGTGCCAGCAGTAGGGCCCCATCGAACAATGAGCAGTTCTTC.

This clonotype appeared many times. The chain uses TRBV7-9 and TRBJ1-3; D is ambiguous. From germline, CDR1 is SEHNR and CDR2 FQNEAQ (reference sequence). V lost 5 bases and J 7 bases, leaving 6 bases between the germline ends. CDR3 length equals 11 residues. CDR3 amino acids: CASSPGNTIYF. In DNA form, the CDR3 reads TGTGCCAGCAGCCCCGGGAACACCATATATTTT. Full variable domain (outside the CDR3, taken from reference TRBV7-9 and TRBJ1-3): DTGVSQNPRHKITKRGQNVTFRCDPISEHNRLYWYRQTLGQGPEFLTYFQNEAQLEKSRLLSDRFSAERPKGSFSTLEIQRTEQGDSAMYLCASSPGNTIYFGEGSWLTVV.